One T cell receptor beta chain is described in this entry. Antigen unknown. Every patient had relapsed following autologous stem cell transplantation, and cohorts differed in brentuximab vedotin exposure. This sample is part of a study of PD-1 blockade in classical Hodgkin lymphoma. Study results and limitations: Although disease activity or prior therapy may be involved, causes of the repertoire differences remain undefined. According to reports, newly diagnosed patients had lower baseline TCR diversity than healthy donors, and relapsed/refractory patients had lower baseline TCR diversity still.

Libraries were prepared by immunoSEQ multiplex PCR; TCRdb keeps only in-frame clonotypes and omits some of them. The sample has 90,000 to 100,000 clones, nearly 90% seen once. CDR1 is LNHNV, CDR2 YYDKDF, per germline (reference sequence). Between the trimmed V and J ends, which lost 0 bases and 5 bases, there was a span of 13 bases. This CDR3 has 16 residues. This specimen was peripheral blood mononuclear cells (PBMCs), taken before the second cycle of nivolumab. The source of this sequence is a human donor with classical Hodgkin lymphoma. The chain couples TRBV15 to TRBJ2-2; D remains unclear. DNA of the CDR3: TGTGCCACCAGCAGAGATATAGCCGTAAAGACCGGGGAGCTGTTTTTT. This translates into CATSRDIAVKTGELFF.